These T cell receptor beta chains were read from a single sample in a study of blood T cells in healthy people across ages. Each CDR3 protein is one row after TCRdb ran MiXCR on the 5' RACE reads. The sample includes about 640,000 distinct CDR3 sequences, approximately 40% of them seen just once. Sequencing was done on a sample of blood. The source of these receptors is an older man in good health. Both conserved end residues are part of each CDR3. D genes are given only for firm matches. The listing skips clone size in some rows; elsewhere it reads once, few, many or a size class.

v_gene	abundance	d_gene	j_gene	CDR3aa	CDR3nt
TRBV6-2/TRBV6-3	.	TRBD1	TRBJ2-7	CASSYSRDRGLGRTYEQYF	TGTGCCAGCAGTTACTCGAGGGACAGGGGACTAGGGAGAACCTACGAGCAGTACTTC
TRBV9	.	TRBD2	TRBJ2-7	CASSVLAGIYNEQYF	TGTGCCAGCAGCGTCCTAGCGGGGATTTACAATGAGCAGTACTTC
TRBV7-2	.	.	TRBJ2-7	CASSPDPNLYNEQYF	TGTGCCAGCAGCCCAGATCCGAATTTATACAATGAGCAGTACTTC
TRBV20-1	.	TRBD1	TRBJ1-6	CSARDLGTGNSPLHF	TGCAGTGCTAGAGATTTGGGGACAGGAAATTCACCCCTCCACTTT
TRBV2	.	TRBD1	TRBJ1-2	CASRKGQASYGYTF	TGTGCCAGCAGGAAGGGACAGGCCAGCTATGGCTACACCTTC
TRBV3-1	.	TRBD1	TRBJ2-7	CASSPPGQGVVSDYEQYF	TGTGCCAGCAGCCCGCCGGGACAGGGGGTAGTTTCCGACTACGAGCAGTACTTC
TRBV9	.	TRBD1	TRBJ2-2	CASSRATGARELFF	TGTGCCAGCAGCAGAGCGACAGGGGCTCGGGAGCTGTTTTTT
TRBV20-1	few	TRBD2	TRBJ2-3	CSAVLRAGDTDTQYF	TGCAGTGCTGTTCTCAGGGCGGGGGACACAGATACGCAGTATTTT
TRBV28	.	.	TRBJ2-3	CASSPRPSTDTQYF	TGTGCCAGCAGCCCCCGCCCTAGCACAGATACGCAGTATTTT
TRBV28	.	.	TRBJ2-5	CASSLRASPQYF	TGTGCCAGCAGTCTTAGGGCCAGCCCTCAGTACTTC
TRBV6-1	.	TRBD1	TRBJ2-1	CASSEVWDREGMNEQFF	TGTGCCAGCAGTGAGGTCTGGGACAGGGAGGGAATGAATGAGCAGTTCTTC
TRBV12-3/TRBV12-4	.	TRBD2	TRBJ2-7	CASSPGLAGNNEQYF	TGTGCCAGCAGCCCCGGACTAGCGGGAAACAATGAGCAGTACTTC
TRBV5-1	.	.	TRBJ1-1	CASSVVGYGTEAFF	TGCGCCAGCAGCGTGGTAGGGTACGGCACTGAAGCTTTCTTT
TRBV20-1	.	.	TRBJ2-5	CSARDPPTEAQYF	TGCAGTGCTAGAGATCCGCCCACGGAGGCCCAGTACTTC
TRBV7-9	.	.	TRBJ2-7	CDSSHNPYEQYF	TGTGACAGCAGCCACAATCCCTACGAGCAGTACTTC
TRBV7-2	.	.	TRBJ2-3	CASSSRGGRGYTDTQYF	TGTGCCAGCAGCTCCCGTGGTGGCAGGGGTTACACAGATACGCAGTATTTT
TRBV7-2	.	.	TRBJ1-5	CASSPGGFGNQPQHF	TGTGCCAGCAGCCCCGGGGGTTTCGGGAATCAGCCCCAGCATTTT
TRBV25-1	.	.	TRBJ2-1	CASSNRDSPSYNEQFF	TGTGCCAGCAGTAACCGGGACTCCCCGTCCTACAACGAGCAGTTCTTC
TRBV14	.	TRBD2	TRBJ2-7	CASRPTSGTSYEQYF	TGTGCCAGCAGACCGACTAGCGGCACTTCCTACGAGCAGTACTTC
TRBV18	.	.	TRBJ2-1	CASSYGSPMSSYNEQFF	TGTGCCAGCTCGTACGGGAGCCCGATGAGCTCCTACAATGAGCAGTTCTTC
TRBV20-1	.	.	TRBJ2-7	CSARDGSSYEQYF	TGCAGTGCTAGAGATGGCAGCTCCTACGAGCAGTACTTC
TRBV5-1	.	.	TRBJ1-1	CASSLEQMNTEAFF	TGCGCCAGCAGCTTAGAACAGATGAACACTGAAGCTTTCTTT
TRBV7-2	once	.	TRBJ2-5	CASSSIVKGTQYF	TGTGCCAGCAGCTCGATCGTAAAAGGGACCCAGTACTTC
TRBV7-6	.	.	TRBJ2-1	CASSLGPKDYQETQFF	TGTGCCAGCAGCTTAGGTCCTAAGGATTACCAAGAGACCCAGTTCTTC
TRBV3-1	.	TRBD2	TRBJ2-1	CASGLAGGDNEQFF	TGTGCCTCCGGGCTAGCGGGAGGTGATAATGAGCAGTTCTTC
TRBV25-1	.	TRBD2	TRBJ2-7	CASKARAGVNEQYF	TGTGCCAGCAAGGCTCGAGCGGGAGTCAATGAGCAGTACTTC
TRBV20-1	few	.	TRBJ2-7	CSAPSPYEQYF	TGCAGTGCTCCCTCACCCTACGAGCAGTACTTC
TRBV7-6	many	.	TRBJ2-5	CASSLEGAGPYQETQYF	TGTGCCAGCAGCTTAGAAGGGGCGGGCCCGTACCAAGAGACCCAGTACTTC
TRBV12-3/TRBV12-4	.	TRBD2	TRBJ2-7	CASSFILAGAYNEQYF	TGTGCCAGCAGTTTTATACTAGCGGGAGCTTACAATGAGCAGTACTTC
TRBV6-2/TRBV6-3	few	TRBD1	TRBJ2-3	CASGRQGSTDTQYF	TGTGCCAGCGGCAGACAGGGAAGCACAGATACGCAGTATTTT
TRBV5-1	.	.	TRBJ1-1	CASSLGSTENTEAFF	TGCGCCAGCAGCTTGGGGTCCACGGAGAACACTGAAGCTTTCTTT
TRBV11-2	.	.	TRBJ2-2	CASSFRGAEGGELFF	TGTGCCAGCAGCTTTCGGGGGGCCGAAGGCGGGGAGCTGTTTTTT
TRBV7-9	.	.	TRBJ2-2	CASSPRRVADTGELFF	TGTGCCAGCAGCCCGAGGCGAGTAGCGGACACCGGGGAGCTGTTTTTT
TRBV6-2/TRBV6-3	.	.	TRBJ1-4	CASSPFSGEKLFF	TGTGCCAGCAGCCCATTCAGTGGTGAAAAACTGTTTTTT
TRBV30	few	.	TRBJ2-7	CASGEGTGEYEQYF	TGTGCCTCCGGAGAGGGGACGGGAGAATACGAGCAGTACTTC